These T cell receptor beta chains were read from a single sample in a study of blood T cells in healthy people across ages. TCRdb re-called the 5' RACE reads through MiXCR, storing one row per CDR3 protein. The data hold about 730,000 distinct CDR3 sequences, with more than 40% observed a single time. The sequencing sample was made of blood. The receptors were gathered from a woman aged 55-70 years in good health. CDR3s include the opening cysteine and the closing phenylalanine or tryptophan. Each record gives: J gene, clone size, D gene, CDR3 length, V gene, CDR3 protein, CDR3 DNA. The D gene is left open where the match is weak. The size field is filled for only some rows; it gives once, few, many or a size class.

TRBJ1-2 | few | . | 10 | TRBV6-1 | CASSEEGNTF | TGTGCCAGCAGTGAAGAGGGGAACACCTTC
TRBJ2-3 | . | . | 15 | TRBV3-1 | CASRTQGSRTDTQYF | TGTGCCAGCAGAACTCAGGGGTCTAGGACAGATACGCAGTATTTT
TRBJ2-5 | many | TRBD1 | 13 | TRBV10-3 | CAIRGGQQETQYF | TGTGCCATCAGAGGGGGACAGCAAGAGACCCAGTACTTC
TRBJ2-5 | . | . | 13 | TRBV7-2 | CASSFPPQETQYF | TGTGCCAGCAGCTTCCCCCCCCAAGAGACCCAGTACTTC
TRBJ2-7 | . | TRBD2 | 14 | TRBV20-1 | CSAPTSGRGYEQYF | TGCAGTGCGCCCACTAGCGGGAGAGGATACGAGCAGTACTTC
TRBJ2-1 | . | . | 15 | TRBV25-1 | CASSELGGDYNEQFF | TGTGCCAGCAGTGAATTGGGCGGGGACTACAATGAGCAGTTCTTC
TRBJ1-1 | once | . | 13 | TRBV11-1 | CASGPTQYTEAFF | TGTGCCAGCGGGCCGACACAATACACTGAAGCTTTCTTT
TRBJ2-1 | many | . | 16 | TRBV4-3 | CASSQDWGLVYNEQFF | TGCGCCAGCAGCCAAGATTGGGGTCTGGTCTACAATGAGCAGTTCTTC
TRBJ1-2 | . | TRBD1 | 15 | TRBV20-1 | CSARKGQGVFMGYTF | TGCAGTGCTAGGAAGGGACAGGGGGTATTTATGGGCTACACCTTC
TRBJ2-1 | many | . | 15 | TRBV12-3/TRBV12-4 | CASSSGPGSANEQFF | TGTGCCAGCAGCTCTGGACCAGGTTCTGCCAATGAGCAGTTCTTC
TRBJ1-2 | . | . | 13 | TRBV29-1 | CSVEDRRGSGYTF | TGCAGCGTTGAAGATCGGCGGGGGAGTGGCTACACCTTC
TRBJ1-6 | . | . | 15 | TRBV6-1 | CASSELTGDNSPLHF | TGTGCCAGCAGTGAGTTAACAGGAGATAATTCACCCCTCCACTTT
TRBJ2-7 | . | . | 15 | TRBV12-3/TRBV12-4 | CASSTPRSSSYEQYF | TGTGCCAGCAGCACACCGAGGAGTAGCTCCTACGAGCAGTACTTC
TRBJ1-2 | . | . | 14 | TRBV21-1 | CASSNGGLPYGYTF | TGTGCCAGCAGCAACGGGGGACTACCCTATGGCTACACCTTC
TRBJ2-1 | . | . | 14 | TRBV29-1 | CSVPPRLNYNQQFF | TGCAGCGTCCCCCCGCGGCTGAATTACAATCAGCAGTTCTTC
TRBJ2-7 | . | . | 14 | TRBV20-1 | CSARDRFESYERYF | TGCAGTGCTAGAGATAGGTTTGAGTCCTACGAGCGGTACTTC
TRBJ1-2 | . | TRBD1 | 17 | TRBV27 | CASSLTWRGQGGYGYTF | TGTGCCAGCAGTCTGACCTGGAGGGGGCAGGGTGGGTATGGCTACACCTTC
TRBJ2-1 | many | . | 12 | TRBV9 | CASSVIQSEQFF | TGTGCCAGCAGCGTAATCCAGAGTGAGCAGTTCTTC
TRBJ2-7 | many | . | 15 | TRBV7-9 | CASSPGGSSYYEQYF | TGTGCCAGCAGCCCCGGTGGCAGTTCTTACTACGAGCAGTACTTC
TRBJ2-3 | many | TRBD1 | 14 | TRBV29-1 | CSVRRGHGTDTQYF | TGCAGCGTACGCAGGGGGCATGGCACAGATACGCAGTATTTT
TRBJ1-5 | . | . | 14 | TRBV6-2/TRBV6-3 | CASSYRQFNQPQHF | TGTGCCAGCAGTTACAGACAGTTCAATCAGCCCCAGCATTTT
TRBJ2-1 | . | . | 16 | TRBV20-1 | CSARGLAATSYNEQFF | TGCAGTGCCCGGGGGCTAGCGGCTACCTCCTACAATGAGCAGTTCTTC
TRBJ2-3 | many | . | 16 | TRBV7-2 | CASSLVRVGGHGTQYF | TGTGCCAGCAGCTTAGTCAGGGTGGGGGGACATGGTACGCAGTATTTT
TRBJ1-2 | . | . | 13 | TRBV20-1 | CSARESGARAYTF | TGCAGTGCTAGGGAATCCGGGGCTAGGGCCTATACCTTC
TRBJ2-7 | . | TRBD2 | 14 | TRBV10-3 | CAIKAGTVSYEQYF | TGTGCCATCAAAGCGGGGACGGTCTCCTACGAGCAGTACTTC
TRBJ2-7 | many | TRBD1 | 15 | TRBV4-3 | CASSRDRVGTYEQYF | TGCGCCAGCAGCCGAGACAGGGTGGGAACCTACGAGCAGTACTTC
TRBJ1-2 | . | . | 14 | TRBV12-3/TRBV12-4 | CASSGAGRNYGYTF | TGTGCCAGCAGTGGGGCTGGGAGAAACTATGGCTACACCTTC
TRBJ2-7 | . | TRBD2 | 15 | TRBV10-2 | CASSRASGEPYEQYF | TGCGCCAGCAGTCGAGCTAGCGGGGAGCCCTACGAGCAGTACTTC
TRBJ1-4 | few | . | 14 | TRBV20-1 | CSARSGGQHEKLFF | TGCAGTGCTAGATCGGGAGGACAGCATGAAAAACTGTTTTTT
TRBJ2-1 | . | TRBD2 | 13 | TRBV20-1 | CSVGLAGYNEQFF | TGCAGTGTCGGACTAGCGGGATACAATGAGCAGTTCTTC
TRBJ2-1 | once | TRBD2 | 15 | TRBV2 | CASSETTSGNDEQFF | TGTGCCAGCAGTGAAACAACTAGCGGGAACGATGAGCAGTTCTTC
TRBJ2-5 | . | . | 13 | TRBV20-1 | CSAGRDARETQYF | TGCAGTGCAGGCCGGGACGCACGGGAGACCCAGTACTTC
TRBJ2-7 | . | TRBD1 | 15 | TRBV7-9 | CASSLGTGRDYEQYF | TGTGCCAGCAGCCTTGGGACAGGGAGAGACTACGAGCAGTACTTC
TRBJ2-5 | few | . | 13 | TRBV18 | CASSVAGSQTQYF | TGTGCCAGCTCAGTCGCGGGTTCGCAGACCCAGTACTTC
TRBJ2-2 | few | . | 14 | TRBV4-2 | CASSQRVLTGELFF | TGTGCCAGCAGCCAACGTGTGCTGACCGGGGAGCTGTTTTTT
TRBJ2-5 | few | TRBD1 | 13 | TRBV30 | CAWSSRGRETQYF | TGTGCCTGGAGTTCCAGGGGGCGGGAGACCCAGTACTTC
TRBJ1-3 | . | . | 15 | TRBV18 | CASSPMDSSGNTIYF | TGTGCCAGCTCACCGATGGACAGCTCTGGAAACACCATATATTTT
TRBJ2-4 | . | TRBD2 | 14 | TRBV7-2 | CASSLDSGRASQYF | TGTGCCAGCAGCTTAGATAGCGGGAGGGCTTCGCAGTACTTC
TRBJ2-7 | . | TRBD2 | 15 | TRBV6-1 | CASSKAGGAYSEQYF | TGTGCCAGCAGTAAAGCGGGAGGCGCCTACAGTGAGCAGTACTTC
TRBJ2-7 | . | . | 15 | TRBV11-2 | CASSRLIGSSYERYF | TGTGCCAGCAGCCGACTGATAGGGAGCTCCTACGAGCGGTACTTC
TRBJ1-4 | . | TRBD1 | 16 | TRBV5-1 | CASSWGGDRAGEKLFF | TGCGCCAGCAGCTGGGGCGGCGACAGGGCGGGTGAAAAACTGTTTTTT
TRBJ2-7 | . | . | 14 | TRBV4-2 | CASSQEGLRYEQYF | TGTGCCAGCAGCCAAGAAGGCTTGAGATACGAGCAGTACTTC
TRBJ1-1 | . | . | 14 | TRBV7-2 | CASSLVLLGSEAFF | TGTGCCAGCAGCTTAGTGCTTTTGGGGTCTGAAGCTTTCTTT
TRBJ2-7 | . | TRBD1 | 15 | TRBV4-3 | CASSIAGTGYYEQYF | TGCGCCAGCAGCATAGCCGGGACAGGGTATTACGAGCAGTACTTC
TRBJ2-1 | . | TRBD2 | 15 | TRBV18 | CASSTAAGEYNEQFF | TGTGCCAGCTCAACAGCAGCGGGAGAGTACAATGAGCAGTTCTTC
TRBJ2-7 | . | TRBD2 | 15 | TRBV20-1 | CSASQEGTTYNEQYF | TGCAGTGCTTCCCAGGAGGGGACTACCTACAATGAGCAGTACTTC
TRBJ2-1 | . | . | 15 | TRBV30 | CASDGASRGRNEQFF | TGTGCCTCGGATGGGGCGAGCCGGGGTCGGAATGAGCAGTTCTTC
TRBJ2-3 | . | TRBD2 | 18 | TRBV6-1 | CASSEDGTSGRSTDTQYF | TGTGCCAGCAGTGAAGATGGGACTAGCGGGAGGTCCACAGATACGCAGTATTTT
TRBJ2-5 | . | . | 12 | TRBV20-1 | CSARGPTREQYF | TGCAGTGCTAGAGGCCCGACGCGTGAGCAGTACTTC
TRBJ2-3 | . | TRBD1 | 14 | TRBV12-3/TRBV12-4 | CASTRQGVTDTQYF | TGTGCCAGCACAAGACAGGGGGTGACAGATACGCAGTATTTT
TRBJ2-6 | . | . | 16 | TRBV7-9 | CASSLAPSSGANVLTF | TGTGCCAGCAGCTTAGCGCCCAGCTCTGGGGCCAACGTCCTGACTTTC
TRBJ2-7 | . | . | 13 | TRBV20-1 | CSAVDGLSYEQYF | TGCAGTGCTGTAGACGGATTGTCCTACGAGCAGTACTTC
TRBJ2-1 | many | TRBD1 | 15 | TRBV7-6 | CASSRLTGADNEQFF | TGTGCCAGCAGCCGACTGACAGGGGCCGACAATGAGCAGTTCTTC